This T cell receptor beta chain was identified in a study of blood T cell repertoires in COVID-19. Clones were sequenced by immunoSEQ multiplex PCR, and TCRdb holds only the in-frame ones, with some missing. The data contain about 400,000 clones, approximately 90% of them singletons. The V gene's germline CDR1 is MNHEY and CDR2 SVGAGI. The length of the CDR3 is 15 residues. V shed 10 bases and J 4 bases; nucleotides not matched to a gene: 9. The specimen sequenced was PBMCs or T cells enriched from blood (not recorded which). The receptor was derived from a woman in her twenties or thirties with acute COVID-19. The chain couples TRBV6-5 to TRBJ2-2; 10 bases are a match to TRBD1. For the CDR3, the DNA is TGTGCCACATCCCGGGACAGGGGATCCACCGGGGAGCTGTTTTTT. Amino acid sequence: CATSRDRGSTGELFF.